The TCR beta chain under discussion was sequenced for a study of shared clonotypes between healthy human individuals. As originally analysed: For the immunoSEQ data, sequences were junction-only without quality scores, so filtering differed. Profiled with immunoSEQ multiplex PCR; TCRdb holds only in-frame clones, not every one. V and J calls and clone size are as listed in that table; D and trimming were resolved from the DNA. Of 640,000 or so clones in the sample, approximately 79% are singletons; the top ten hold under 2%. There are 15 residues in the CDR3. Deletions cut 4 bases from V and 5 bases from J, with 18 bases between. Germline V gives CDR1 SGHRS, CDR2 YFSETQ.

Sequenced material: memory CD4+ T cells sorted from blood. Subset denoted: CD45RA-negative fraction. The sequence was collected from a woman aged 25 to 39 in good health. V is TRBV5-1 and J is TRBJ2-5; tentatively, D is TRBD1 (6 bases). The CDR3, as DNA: TGCGCCAGCAGCCATCCACAGAGGGGGTTCGAGACCCAGTACTTC. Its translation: CASSHPQRGFETQYF.